This record concerns one T cell receptor (beta chain) sequence. An input of about 0.5 to 1 ug of RNA was subjected to reverse transcription using random hexamers. TCRdb itself ran the immunoSEQ multiplex PCR reads through MiXCR, one entry per CDR3 protein. The sample carries under 200,000 distinct CDR3 sequences, under 95% recorded once. This entry belongs to a study of CD8 T cells in Susac syndrome. Sequencing input: CD4+ T cells from PBMCs. This clonotype was obtained from a human donor in good health.

CDR3 amino acids: CASDRGGWKQETQYF. The CDR3 region has the DNA TGTGCCAGCGATAGGGGAGGATGGAAACAAGAGACCCAGTACTTC. The chain carries TRBV6-2 or TRBV6-3 and TRBJ2-5, with D perhaps matching TRBD2 (6 bases). V was trimmed by 8 bases and J by 2 bases, leaving 18 bases between them. The CDR3 runs to 15 residues. From germline, CDR1 is MNHEY and CDR2 SVGEGT.